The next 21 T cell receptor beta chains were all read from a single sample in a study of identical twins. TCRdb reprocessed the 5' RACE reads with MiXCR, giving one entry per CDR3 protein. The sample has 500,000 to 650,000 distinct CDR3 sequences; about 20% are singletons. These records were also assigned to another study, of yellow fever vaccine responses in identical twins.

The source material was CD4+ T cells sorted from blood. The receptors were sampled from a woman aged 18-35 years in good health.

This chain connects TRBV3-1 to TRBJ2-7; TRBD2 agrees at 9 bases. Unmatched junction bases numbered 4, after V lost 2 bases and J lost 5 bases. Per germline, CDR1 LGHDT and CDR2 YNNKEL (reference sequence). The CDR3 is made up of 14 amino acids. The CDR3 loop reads CASSQLAGLNEQYF. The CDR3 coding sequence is TGTGCCAGCAGCCAACTAGCGGGACTCAACGAGCAGTACTTC.

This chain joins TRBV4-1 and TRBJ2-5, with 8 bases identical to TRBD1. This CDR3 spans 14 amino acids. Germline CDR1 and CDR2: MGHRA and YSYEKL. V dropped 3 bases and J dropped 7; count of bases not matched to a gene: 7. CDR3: CASSQKTGEGTQYF. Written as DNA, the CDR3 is TGCGCCAGCAGCCAGAAGACAGGGGAAGGGACCCAGTACTTC.

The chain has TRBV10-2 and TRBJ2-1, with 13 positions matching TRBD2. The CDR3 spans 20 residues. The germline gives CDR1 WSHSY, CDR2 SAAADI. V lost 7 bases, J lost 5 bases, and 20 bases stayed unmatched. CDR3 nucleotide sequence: TGCGCCAGCAACCTTAAATCCCCGGGACTAGCGGGATGGGAGGACAATGAGCAGTTCTTC. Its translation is CASNLKSPGLAGWEDNEQFF.

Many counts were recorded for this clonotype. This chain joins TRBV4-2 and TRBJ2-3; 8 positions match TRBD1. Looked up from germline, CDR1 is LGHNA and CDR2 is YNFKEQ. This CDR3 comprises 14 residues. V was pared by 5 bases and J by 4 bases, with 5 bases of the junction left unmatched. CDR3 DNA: TGTGCCAGCAGCAGCGGACAGGGACCAGATACGCAGTATTTT. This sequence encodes CASSSGQGPDTQYF.

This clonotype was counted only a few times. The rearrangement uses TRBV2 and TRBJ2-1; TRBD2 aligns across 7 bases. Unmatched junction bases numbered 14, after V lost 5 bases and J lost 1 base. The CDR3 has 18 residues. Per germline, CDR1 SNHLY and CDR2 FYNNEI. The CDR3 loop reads CASSRHPRSGTSYNEQFF. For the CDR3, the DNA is TGTGCCAGCAGTCGCCACCCAAGAAGCGGGACTTCCTACAATGAGCAGTTCTTC. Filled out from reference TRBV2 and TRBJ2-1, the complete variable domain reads EPEVTQTPSHQVTQMGQEVILRCVPISNHLYFYWYRQILGQKVEFLVSFYNNEISEKSEIFDDQFSVERPDGSNFTLKIRSTKLEDSAMYFCASSRHPRSGTSYNEQFFGPGTRLTVL.

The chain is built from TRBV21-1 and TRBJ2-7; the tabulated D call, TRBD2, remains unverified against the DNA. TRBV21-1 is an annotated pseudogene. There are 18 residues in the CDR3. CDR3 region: CASSLTPQASGRVYEQYF. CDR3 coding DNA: TGTGCCAGCAGCCTCACGCCTCAGGCTAGCGGGAGGGTTTACGAGCAGTACTTC.

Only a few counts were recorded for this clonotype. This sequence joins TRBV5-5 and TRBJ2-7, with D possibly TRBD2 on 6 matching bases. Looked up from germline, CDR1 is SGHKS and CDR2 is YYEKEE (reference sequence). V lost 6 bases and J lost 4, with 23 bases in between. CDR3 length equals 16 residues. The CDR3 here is CASIPWDSPSEYEQYF. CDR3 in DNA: TGTGCCAGCATCCCCTGGGACTCCCCTTCAGAGTACGAGCAGTACTTC.

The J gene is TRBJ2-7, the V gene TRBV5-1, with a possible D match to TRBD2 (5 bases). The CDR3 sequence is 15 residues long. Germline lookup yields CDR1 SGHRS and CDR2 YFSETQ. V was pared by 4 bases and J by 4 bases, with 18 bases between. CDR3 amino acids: CASSPMTGSSYEQYF. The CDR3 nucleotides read TGCGCCAGCAGCCCTATGACGGGATCATCGTACGAGCAGTACTTC.

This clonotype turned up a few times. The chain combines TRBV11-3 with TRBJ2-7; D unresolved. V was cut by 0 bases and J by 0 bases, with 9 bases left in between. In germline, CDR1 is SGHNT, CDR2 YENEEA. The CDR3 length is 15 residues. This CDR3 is CASSLDAATSYEQYF. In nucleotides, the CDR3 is TGTGCCAGCAGCTTAGATGCGGCCACCTCCTACGAGCAGTACTTC.

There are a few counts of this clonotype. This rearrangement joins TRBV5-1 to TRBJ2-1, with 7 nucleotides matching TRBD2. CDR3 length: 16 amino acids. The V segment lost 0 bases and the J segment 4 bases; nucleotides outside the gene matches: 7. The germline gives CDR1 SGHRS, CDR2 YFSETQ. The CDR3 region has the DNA TGCGCCAGCAGCTTGGTAGGCGGGAGCGGGTACAATGAGCAGTTCTTC. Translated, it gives CASSLVGGSGYNEQFF. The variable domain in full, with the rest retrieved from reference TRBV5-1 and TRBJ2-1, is KAGVTQTPRYLIKTRGQQVTLSCSPISGHRSVSWYQQTPGQGLQFLFEYFSETQRNKGNFPGRFSGRQFSNSRSEMNVSTLELGDSALYLCASSLVGGSGYNEQFFGPGTRLTVL.

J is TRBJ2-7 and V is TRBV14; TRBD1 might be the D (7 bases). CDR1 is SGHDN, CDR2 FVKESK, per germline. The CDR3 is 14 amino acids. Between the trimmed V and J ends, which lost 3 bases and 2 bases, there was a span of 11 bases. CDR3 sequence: CASSHAGQPYEQYF. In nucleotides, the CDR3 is TGTGCCAGCAGCCACGCGGGACAGCCCTACGAGCAGTACTTC.

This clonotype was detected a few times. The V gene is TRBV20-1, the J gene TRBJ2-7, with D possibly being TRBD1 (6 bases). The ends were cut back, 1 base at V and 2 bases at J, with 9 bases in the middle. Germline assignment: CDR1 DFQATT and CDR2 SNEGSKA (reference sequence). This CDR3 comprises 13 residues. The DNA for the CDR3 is TGCAGTGCTAGAGTTCGGACAGCCTACGAGCAGTACTTC. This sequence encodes CSARVRTAYEQYF.

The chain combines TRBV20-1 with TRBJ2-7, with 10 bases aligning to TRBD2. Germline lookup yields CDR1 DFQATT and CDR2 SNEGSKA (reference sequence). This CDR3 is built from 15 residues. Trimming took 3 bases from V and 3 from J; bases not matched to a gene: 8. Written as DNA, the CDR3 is TGCAGTGCTAGGGAGAGCGGGAGGGAGCTCTACGAGCAGTACTTC. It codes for CSARESGRELYEQYF.

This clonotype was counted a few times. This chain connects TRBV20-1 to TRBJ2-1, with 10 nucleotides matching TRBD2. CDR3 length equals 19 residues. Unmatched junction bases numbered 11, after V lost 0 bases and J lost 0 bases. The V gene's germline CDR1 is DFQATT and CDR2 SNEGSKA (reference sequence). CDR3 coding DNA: TGCAGTGCTAGAGATATGCGAGCGGGAGGGTCAAGCTCCTACAATGAGCAGTTCTTC. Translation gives CSARDMRAGGSSSYNEQFF.

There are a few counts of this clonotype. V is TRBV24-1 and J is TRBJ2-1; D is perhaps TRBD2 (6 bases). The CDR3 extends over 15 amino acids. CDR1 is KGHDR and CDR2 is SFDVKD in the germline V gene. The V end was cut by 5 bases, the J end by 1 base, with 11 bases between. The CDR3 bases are TGTGCCACCAGTGTGGCGGGATGGTCCTACAATGAGCAGTTCTTC. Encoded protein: CATSVAGWSYNEQFF.

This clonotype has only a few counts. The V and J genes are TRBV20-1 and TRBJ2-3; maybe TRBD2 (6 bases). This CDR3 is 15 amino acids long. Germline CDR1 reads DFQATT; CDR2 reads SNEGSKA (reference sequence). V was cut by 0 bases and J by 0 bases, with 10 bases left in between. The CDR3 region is CSARDMGTSTDTQYF. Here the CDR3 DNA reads TGCAGTGCTAGAGATATGGGGACTAGCACAGATACGCAGTATTTT.

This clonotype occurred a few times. The CDR3 protein is CASRQGPTAVYGYTF. The CDR3 coding sequence is TGTGCCAGCAGGCAAGGACCGACAGCGGTCTATGGCTACACCTTC. The gene calls are TRBV12-3 or TRBV12-4 and TRBJ1-2; perhaps TRBD1 as D (5 bases). This CDR3 contains 15 residues. V was pared by 6 bases and J by 4 bases, with 18 bases between.

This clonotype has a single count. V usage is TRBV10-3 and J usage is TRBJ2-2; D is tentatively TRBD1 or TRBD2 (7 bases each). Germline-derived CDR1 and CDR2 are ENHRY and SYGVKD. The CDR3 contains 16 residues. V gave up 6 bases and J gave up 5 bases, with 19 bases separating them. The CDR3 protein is CAIRLSGDSRTGELFF. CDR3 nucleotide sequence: TGTGCCATCAGACTCAGCGGGGACAGCCGTACCGGGGAGCTGTTTTTT.

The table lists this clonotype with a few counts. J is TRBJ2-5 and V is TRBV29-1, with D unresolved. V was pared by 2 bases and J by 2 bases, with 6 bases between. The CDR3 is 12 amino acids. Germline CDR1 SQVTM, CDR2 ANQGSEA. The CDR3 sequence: CSVEQLQETQYF. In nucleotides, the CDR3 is TGCAGCGTTGAACAGTTACAAGAGACCCAGTACTTC.

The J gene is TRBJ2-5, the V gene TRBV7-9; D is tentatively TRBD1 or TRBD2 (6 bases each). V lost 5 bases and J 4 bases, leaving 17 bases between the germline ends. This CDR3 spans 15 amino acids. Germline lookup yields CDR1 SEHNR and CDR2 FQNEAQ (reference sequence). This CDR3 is CASSRPFGGLETQYF. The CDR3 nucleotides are TGTGCCAGCAGCCGTCCTTTCGGGGGCTTAGAGACCCAGTACTTC.

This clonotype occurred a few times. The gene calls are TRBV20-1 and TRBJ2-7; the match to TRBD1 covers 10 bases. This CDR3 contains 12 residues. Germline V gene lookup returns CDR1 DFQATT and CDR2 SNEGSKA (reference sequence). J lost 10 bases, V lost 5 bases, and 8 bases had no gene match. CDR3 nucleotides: TGCAGTGCTCCGACAGGGGGCTGGACACAGTACTTC. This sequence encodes CSAPTGGWTQYF.